This entry lists 7 T cell receptor beta chains sequenced from one sample in a study of spatial heterogeneity in lung cancer. In TCRdb, the 5' RACE reads were re-called with MiXCR into one record per CDR3 protein. The sample lists roughly 3,000 distinct CDR3 sequences, approximately 15% occurring once. Specified time point: sample taken at primary tumor resection. From tumor, nontumor lung or frozen PBMC, whole RNA was taken unsorted for sequencing. This specimen consisted of PBMCs, obtained at surgery. All receptors derive from a female donor with early-stage non-small cell lung cancer.

In its sample, this clonotype was seen many times. The chain employs TRBV5-1 and TRBJ2-1; D might be TRBD1 (6 bases). The CDR3 spans 14 residues. V lost 3 bases to trimming and J lost 6 bases, with 13 bases between them. The germline gives CDR1 SGHRS, CDR2 YFSETQ. CDR3 loop: CASSYLQGSNEQFF. DNA of the CDR3: TGCGCCAGCAGCTACCTACAGGGTAGCAATGAGCAGTTCTTC.

This clonotype came up many times. The chain joins TRBV7-2 to TRBJ2-7; D not certain. CDR3 size: 12 residues. Germline CDR1 SGHTA, CDR2 FQGNSA. The V end was cut by 1 base, the J end by 3 bases, with 4 bases between. The CDR3 sequence: CASSLVGYEQYF. As DNA, the CDR3 is TGTGCCAGCAGCTTAGTAGGCTACGAGCAGTACTTC.

This clonotype was counted between two and nine times. This chain joins TRBV27 and TRBJ2-4, with D perhaps matching TRBD1 (6 bases). V was trimmed by 2 bases and J by 6 bases, leaving 11 bases between them. There are 14 residues in the CDR3. Germline V gives CDR1 MNHEY, CDR2 SMNVEV (reference sequence). The CDR3 loop reads CASSLQGPVNIQYF. The CDR3 DNA follows: TGTGCCAGCAGTTTACAGGGGCCGGTAAACATTCAGTACTTC.

Ten or more counts support this clonotype. The chain joins TRBV28 to TRBJ2-4; the D gene is possibly TRBD1 (6 bases). With 3 bases removed from V and 6 bases from J, the gap between germline ends came to 9 bases. CDR1 is MDHEN and CDR2 is SYDVKM in the germline V gene. This CDR3 is 13 amino acids long. This CDR3 reads CASSFTGLNIQYF. The DNA for the CDR3 is TGTGCCAGCAGTTTCACAGGGTTAAACATTCAGTACTTC.

This clonotype occurred many times. The junction shows a germline mismatch at one end, possibly a read error. This chain uses TRBV29-1 with TRBJ2-7; D gene unclear. Per the germline V gene, CDR1 is SQVTM and CDR2 is ANQGSEA. CDR3 length: 13 amino acids. CDR3 loop: CSVQDTLPYEQYF. In nucleotides, the CDR3 is TGCAGCGTTCAAGACACGCTGCCCTACGAGCAGTACTTC.

This clonotype has ten or more counts. The gene calls are TRBV27 and TRBJ2-3; possibly TRBD2 for D (5 bases). This CDR3 region has 14 residues. The ends were cut back, 2 bases at V and 4 bases at J, with 10 bases in the middle. The germline gives CDR1 MNHEY, CDR2 SMNVEV (reference sequence). The CDR3, as DNA: TGTGCCAGCAGTTTAGCGGGCGGCGCAGATACGCAGTATTTT. Protein sequence: CASSLAGGADTQYF.

The gene calls are TRBV7-3 and TRBJ2-3; 14 nucleotides line up with TRBD2. This CDR3 contains 16 residues. Trimming at V came to 5 bases and at J to 7 bases, leaving 8 bases not matched to a gene. Germline values: CDR1 SGHTA, CDR2 FQGTGA. CDR3 amino acids: CASSRGLAGVENTQYF. The CDR3 DNA follows: TGTGCCAGCAGCCGGGGACTAGCGGGAGTTGAAAATACGCAGTATTTT.